Following are 11 T cell receptor beta chains from one sample sequenced in a study of T cell changes during pregnancy in multiple sclerosis. Some clones are missing from TCRdb's copy, which holds only in-frame ones; the method was immunoSEQ multiplex PCR. The data contain around 56,000 clones, roughly 90% of them singletons. This sample comprised peripheral blood, obtained in the third trimester of pregnancy. The receptors were sampled from a female donor in good health, enrolled as a control in a pregnancy study.

The chain links TRBV18 to TRBJ1-1, with 9 nucleotides matching TRBD1. The CDR3 loop spans 15 amino acids. V lost 3 bases, J lost 5 bases, and 7 bases stayed unmatched. Germline loops: CDR1 KGHSH, CDR2 LQKENI. In DNA form, the CDR3 reads TGTGCCAGCTCACCTTCCGACAGGGGGTGGACTGAAGCTTTCTTT. Residues: CASSPSDRGWTEAFF.

The chain uses TRBV18 and TRBJ1-2, with D maybe TRBD1 (6 bases). V was cut by 11 bases and J by 2 bases, with 24 bases left in between. The CDR3 is 16 amino acids. Germline CDR1 reads KGHSH; CDR2 reads LQKENI. This chain's CDR3 is CAPSPPVKGQNYGYTF. For the CDR3, the DNA is TGTGCCCCCTCCCCCCCGGTGAAGGGACAAAACTATGGCTACACCTTC.

The genes are TRBV5-6 and TRBJ2-5, with a weak D call TRBD2 (7 bases). The V gene's germline CDR1 is SGHDT and CDR2 YYEEEE. The CDR3 sequence is 15 residues long. Trimming pared 2 bases from V and 5 bases from J, leaving 16 bases between. CDR3 sequence: CASSLGMRGPETQYF. The CDR3, as DNA: TGTGCCAGCAGCTTAGGGATGCGGGGGCCCGAGACCCAGTACTTC. The full variable domain, in which reference TRBV5-6 and TRBJ2-5 provide the parts outside the CDR3, is DAGVTQSPTHLIKTRGQQVTLRCSPKSGHDTVSWYQQALGQGPQFIFQYYEEEERQRGNFPDRFSGHQFPNYSSELNVNALLLGDSALYLCASSLGMRGPETQYFGPGTRLLVL.

V usage is TRBV28 and J usage is TRBJ2-7, with TRBD2 identical over 8 bases. V dropped 6 bases and J dropped 3; count of bases not matched to a gene: 10. The CDR3 consists of 15 residues. The germline gives CDR1 MDHEN, CDR2 SYDVKM. The CDR3 DNA reads TGTGCCAGCAGCCCCGGGAAGCGGGAGCTCTACGAGCAGTACTTC. Encoded protein: CASSPGKRELYEQYF.

The rearrangement joins TRBV27 to TRBJ2-2, with a tentative D call TRBD2 (5 bases). CDR3 size: 13 residues. The V gene lost 9 bases and the J gene lost 2 bases, with 10 bases spanning the gap. Germline lookup yields CDR1 MNHEY and CDR2 SMNVEV (reference sequence). The CDR3 reads CASFRGNTGELFF. DNA for the CDR3: TGTGCCAGTTTCCGGGGTAACACCGGGGAGCTGTTTTTT.

This chain connects TRBV2 to TRBJ2-2; 7 bases agree with TRBD2. The V segment lost 0 bases and the J segment 5 bases; nucleotides outside the gene matches: 0. This CDR3 region has 14 residues. Germline values: CDR1 SNHLY, CDR2 FYNNEI. The CDR3 spells CASSEAGGTGELFF. The CDR3 nucleotides are TGTGCCAGCAGTGAAGCGGGAGGGACCGGGGAGCTGTTTTTT.

The chain couples TRBV7-9 to TRBJ2-3; 8 nucleotides agree with TRBD1. CDR1 and CDR2 (germline): SEHNR, FQNEAQ (reference sequence). After removal of 5 bases from V and 1 base from J, the junction contained 8 bases not matched to a gene. This CDR3 spans 16 amino acids. The CDR3 bases are TGTGCCAGCAGCCAAATCCAGGGGGCTGGCACAGATACGCAGTATTTT. It encodes CASSQIQGAGTDTQYF.

The CDR3 spells CASSHLPSGTGSYEQYF. CDR3 DNA sequence: TGTGCCAGCAGCCACCTCCCTTCCGGGACAGGTTCCTACGAGCAGTACTTC. This sequence joins TRBV14 and TRBJ2-7; 8 bases agree with TRBD1. This CDR3 region has 17 residues. With V trimmed by 3 bases and J by 1 base, 11 bases remained unmatched. The germline CDR1 and CDR2 sequences are SGHDN and FVKESK.

Only one count was recorded for this clone. This chain links TRBV6-5 with TRBJ1-2; the D gene is possibly TRBD1 (5 bases). The CDR3 consists of 12 residues. The V end was cut by 6 bases, the J end by 4 bases, with 9 bases between. Per the germline V gene, CDR1 is MNHEY and CDR2 is SVGAGI. The CDR3 sequence is CASRQAFYGYTF. CDR3 coding DNA: TGTGCCAGCAGACAGGCGTTCTATGGCTACACCTTC.

The chain links TRBV7-2 to TRBJ1-1, with 7 bases matching TRBD1. J gave up 2 bases and V 1 base, and 7 bases lay outside the gene matches. The CDR3 totals 16 residues. CDR1 SGHTA and CDR2 FQGNSA come from the germline V gene. Here the CDR3 DNA reads TGTGCCAGCAGCTTAGATTCAGGGGGTCTAAACACTGAAGCTTTCTTT. Its translation is CASSLDSGGLNTEAFF.

The DNA of the CDR3 is TGTGCCAGCAGCGCGAGGACTAGCGGGGGACCCCGCTACGAGCAGTACTTC. It translates to CASSARTSGGPRYEQYF. The rearrangement links TRBV7-2 to TRBJ2-7; 13 nucleotides line up with TRBD2. V trimming: 5 bases; J trimming: 3 bases; junction bases outside the gene matches: 10. This CDR3 spans 17 amino acids. Germline V gives CDR1 SGHTA, CDR2 FQGNSA.